This T cell receptor beta chain appears in the sequencing data of a study of blood T cell repertoires in COVID-19. Study details: The analysed material was cDNA or gDNA that came from T cells, B-cell-depleted T cells, or PBMCs.

Original analysis: The authors estimated nucleated cell counts from reference gene primer amplification. Measured with immunoSEQ multiplex PCR; TCRdb has only the in-frame clones, and not every one. That table is the source of V, J and clone size, and D and trimming were worked out from the DNA. The sample lists some 99,000 clones; around 78% were seen once. Sequencing was done on a sample of peripheral blood. This receptor was identified in a woman aged 60-75 years with acute or convalescent COVID-19.

CDR3 nucleotides: TGTGCCAGCAGTTCCGAGCTGACAGGGAAGAACTATGGCTACACCTTC. Its translation: CASSSELTGKNYGYTF. This chain links TRBV28 with TRBJ1-2, with 7 positions matching TRBD1. Trimming removed 4 bases from V and 2 bases from J; junction bases left unmatched: 10. This CDR3 has 16 amino acids. From germline, CDR1 is MDHEN and CDR2 SYDVKM.